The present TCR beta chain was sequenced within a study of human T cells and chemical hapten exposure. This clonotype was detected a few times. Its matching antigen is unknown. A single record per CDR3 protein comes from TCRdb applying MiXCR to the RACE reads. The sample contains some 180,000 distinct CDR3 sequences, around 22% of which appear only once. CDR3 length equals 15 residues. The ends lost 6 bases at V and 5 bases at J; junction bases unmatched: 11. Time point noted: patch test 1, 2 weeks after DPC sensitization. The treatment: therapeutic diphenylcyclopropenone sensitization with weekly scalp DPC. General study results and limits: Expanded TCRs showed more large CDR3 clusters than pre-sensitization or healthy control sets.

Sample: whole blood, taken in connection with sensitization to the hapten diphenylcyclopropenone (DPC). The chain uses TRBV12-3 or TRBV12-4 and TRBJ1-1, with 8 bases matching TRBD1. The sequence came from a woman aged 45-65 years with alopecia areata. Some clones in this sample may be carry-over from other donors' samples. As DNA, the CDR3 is TGTGCCAGCAGCCACCCGGACAGGGCCGGAACTGAAGCTTTCTTT. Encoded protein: CASSHPDRAGTEAFF.